This TCR beta chain was recovered during a study of T cell repertoires in cytomegalovirus infection. Study summary: CMV infection plus the matching HLA type was flagged by public TCR beta signatures. Study-wide points: Cumulative frequency of public TCR beta families picked out carriers of CMV plus the relevant HLA. Dominating the ex vivo response were HLA-C-restricted CMV-specific TCR beta clonotypes.

TCRdb passed the reads through MiXCR, listing each CDR3 protein once. The table records around 280,000 distinct CDR3 sequences, roughly 9.3% of them present only once. The table lists this clonotype with many counts. Its specificity is unknown. The CDR3 loop spans 16 amino acids. Germline loops: CDR1 KGHSH, CDR2 LQKENI. V lost 6 bases, J lost 7 bases, and 24 bases lay in between. Source material: PBMCs. This TCR derives from a human donor in good health (CMV status not recorded). Some clones in this sample may be carry-over from other donors' samples. The chain links TRBV18 to TRBJ1-2; maybe TRBD1 (5 bases). CDR3 protein: CASSPGQPGPLGGYTF. The CDR3 coding sequence is TGTGCCAGCTCCCCCGGACAACCGGGACCTCTGGGTGGCTACACCTTC.